The 5 T cell receptor beta chains reported below all come from one sample, sequenced in a study of CD8+CD57+ T cells in acquired aplastic anemia (dated by TCRdb to the late 2010s). The patients picked for sequencing were ones in whom flow cytometry had shown an expansion of CD8+CD57+ cells. TCRdb shows the sequencer as Illumina HiSeq 2000. TCR beta VDJ combination and CDR3 sequence profiling used genomic DNA as the template. Using fastp trimming at Q25 and MiXCR clonotype assembly, TCRdb reanalyzed the public sequencing data and kept in-frame beta chains. Rows matching on CDR3 protein sequence are summarized as one entry with the most common DNA and genes. The sample table contains just over 200,000 distinct CDR3 sequences; only one count was recorded for 50% to 70% of them. The top ten constitute under 60% of the sample. Sequenced: sorted CD4+, CD8+, or CD8+CD57+ T cells (not recorded which) from PBMCs. The receptor set was obtained from a human donor with aplastic anemia.

This sequence joins TRBV6-5 and TRBJ1-1; 7 nucleotides agree with TRBD1. The CDR3 length is 14 residues. V was pared by 6 bases and J by 7 bases, with 11 bases of the junction left unmatched. Germline CDR1 is MNHEY and CDR2 is SVGAGI. The CDR3 sequence: CASSQTGEGGEAFF. Written as DNA, the CDR3 is TGTGCCAGCAGCCAAACAGGGGAAGGGGGTGAAGCTTTCTTT.

This clonotype was seen only once. A read error may account for a junction end that differs from germline. The rearrangement joins TRBV14 to TRBJ2-5; D uncertain. The CDR3 is 15 amino acids. From germline, CDR1 is SGHDN and CDR2 FVKESK. Here the CDR3 DNA reads TGTGCCAGCGGCCAAGTCGACTCGCAACGGGAGACCCAGTACTTC. Its protein is CASGQVDSQRETQYF. Full variable domain (remainder filled in from reference TRBV14 and TRBJ2-5): EAGVTQFPSHSVIEKGQTVTLRCDPISGHDNLYWYRRVMGKEIKFLLHFVKESKQDESGMPNNRFLAERTGGTYSTLKVQPAELEDSGVYFCASGQVDSQRETQYFGPGTRLLVL.

This chain uses TRBV19 with TRBJ2-5; a weak D match, TRBD2 (6 bases). The CDR3 spans 13 residues. Per germline, CDR1 LNHDA and CDR2 SQIVND (reference sequence). Deletions cut 4 bases from V and 4 bases from J, with 10 bases between. CDR3 DNA: TGTGCCAGTAGTAATCGGGGGACAGAGACCCAGTACTTC. This sequence encodes CASSNRGTETQYF.

The gene calls are TRBV7-2 and TRBJ2-1; TRBD2 agrees at 14 bases. CDR1 is SGHTA and CDR2 is FQGNSA in the germline V gene. This CDR3 region has 16 residues. Trimming cost V 2 bases and J 10 bases; bases outside gene matches: 7. In nucleotides, the CDR3 is TGTGCCAGCAGCTTATATGGGACTAGCGGGAGAGGAGAGCAGTTCTTC. This encodes CASSLYGTSGRGEQFF.

The gene calls are TRBV29-1 and TRBJ2-4; TRBD2 matches 11 bases. This CDR3 has 16 residues. The germline V gene has CDR1 SQVTM and CDR2 ANQGSEA. Trimming took 2 bases from V and 1 from J; bases not matched to a gene: 4. In nucleotides, the CDR3 is TGCAGCGTTGAACTAGCGGGAGGAAGGGCCAAAAACATTCAGTACTTC. It yields the protein CSVELAGGRAKNIQYF.